This passage covers 22 T cell receptor beta chains from one sample sequenced in a study of T-cell reconstitution after alpha-beta-depleted transplantation in children. The authors prepared the TCRbeta library with unique molecular identifiers. TCRdb passed the PCR reads through MiXCR, listing each CDR3 protein once. The table records around 380,000 distinct CDR3 sequences, roughly a tenth of them present only once. The sequences come from PBMCs from the stem cell graft donor, collected from the stem cell graft. All receptors come from a human donor who donated a stem cell graft to a child with acute myeloid leukemia.

This clonotype was counted ten times or more. The genes are TRBV3-1 and TRBJ2-2; 7 bases match TRBD1. Germline CDR1 and CDR2: LGHDT and YNNKEL (reference sequence). After removal of 0 bases from V and 5 bases from J, the junction contained 3 bases not matched to a gene. The CDR3 loop spans 15 amino acids. CDR3 sequence (DNA): TGTGCCAGCAGCCAAGAGACAGGGTGGACCGGGGAGCTGTTTTTT. Protein sequence: CASSQETGWTGELFF.

This chain joins TRBV11-2 and TRBJ2-5; 10 bases line up with TRBD2. The V segment lost 5 bases and the J segment 6 bases; nucleotides outside the gene matches: 12. Germline V gene lookup returns CDR1 SGHAT and CDR2 FQNNGV. The CDR3 totals 16 residues. The CDR3 bases are TGTGCCAGCAGCCCAGAAAGCGGGGGGGCCTGGAAGACCCAGTACTTC. Translation: CASSPESGGAWKTQYF.

This chain connects TRBV6-2 or TRBV6-3 to TRBJ2-1; D is perhaps TRBD1 (6 bases). With 6 bases removed from V and 9 bases from J, the gap between germline ends came to 18 bases. Germline V gives CDR1 MNHEY, CDR2 SVGEGT. The CDR3 runs 14 residues. The CDR3 DNA reads as TGTGCCAGCAGCAACCTTGACAGGTACGGTGAGCAGTTCTTC. It codes for CASSNLDRYGEQFF.

In its sample, this clonotype was seen many times. The chain couples TRBV7-3 to TRBJ2-1, with D perhaps matching TRBD1 (5 bases). Deletions cut 2 bases from V and 0 bases from J, with 8 bases between. The CDR3 is made up of 15 amino acids. Germline V gene sequence: CDR1 SGHTA, CDR2 FQGTGA. CDR3 bases: TGTGCCAGCAGCTTAGGGGCGAGCTCCTACAATGAGCAGTTCTTC. This gives the protein CASSLGASSYNEQFF.

There are a few counts of this clonotype. The J gene is TRBJ1-6, the V gene TRBV19; the D gene is possibly TRBD1 (5 bases). V dropped 10 bases and J dropped 13 bases, with 20 bases sitting between them. Per germline, CDR1 LNHDA and CDR2 SQIVND (reference sequence). This CDR3 contains 13 residues. The CDR3 loop is CATNPGTPLPLHF. For the CDR3, the DNA is TGTGCCACAAACCCCGGGACTCCACTTCCCCTCCACTTT.

The chain has TRBV5-1 and TRBJ2-3; 10 positions match TRBD1. The V and J ends lost 9 bases and 0 bases, in that order; junction bases with no gene match: 13. Germline V gives CDR1 SGHRS, CDR2 YFSETQ. The CDR3 is made up of 17 amino acids. The CDR3 spells CATTPQRQGASTDTQYF. In DNA, the CDR3 is TGCGCCACCACCCCACAGCGACAGGGGGCAAGCACAGATACGCAGTATTTT.

The chain combines TRBV7-9 with TRBJ2-1; TRBD1 or TRBD2 may be the D gene (6 bases each). Trimming stripped 0 bases from V and 2 bases from J, with 14 bases between. CDR1 and CDR2 from the germline V gene are SEHNR and FQNEAQ (reference sequence). This CDR3 has 17 amino acids. The CDR3 spells CASSLAVWGAPYNEQFF. The CDR3 coding sequence is TGTGCCAGCAGCTTAGCGGTATGGGGGGCCCCCTACAATGAGCAGTTCTTC.

The J gene is TRBJ2-2, the V gene TRBV7-8, with 8 bases aligning to TRBD1. The CDR3 is made up of 16 amino acids. The V and J ends lost 2 bases and 7 bases, in that order; junction bases with no gene match: 9. Germline assignment: CDR1 SGHVS and CDR2 FQNEAQ. This chain's CDR3 is CASSLLPGGIIGELFF. The CDR3 coding sequence is TGTGCCAGCAGCTTACTTCCAGGGGGCATCATCGGGGAGCTGTTTTTT.

V is TRBV5-1 and J is TRBJ2-7; the D gene is possibly TRBD2 (5 bases). In germline, CDR1 is SGHRS, CDR2 YFSETQ. This CDR3 has 15 residues. The V and J ends lost 5 bases and 3 bases respectively, with 18 bases between them. For the CDR3, the DNA is TGCGCCAGCAGGGTCAGTCCGGGGATGAGCTACGAGCAGTACGTC. It specifies CASRVSPGMSYEQYV.

This chain connects TRBV20-1 to TRBJ1-5; 7 nucleotides line up with TRBD1. The CDR3 extends over 13 amino acids. Germline loops: CDR1 DFQATT, CDR2 SNEGSKA (reference sequence). The ends lost 5 bases at V and 3 bases at J; junction bases unmatched: 4. The CDR3 sequence: CSARTGPNQPQHF. CDR3 in DNA: TGCAGTGCTCGGACAGGACCCAATCAGCCCCAGCATTTT.

This clonotype came up a few times. J is TRBJ2-5 and V is TRBV6-2 or TRBV6-3; D is unresolved. Germline V CDR1 and CDR2: MNHEY, SVGEGT. This CDR3 is 12 amino acids long. V shed 5 bases and J shed 4 bases, with 8 bases lying between them. The CDR3 region is CASSTSAETQYF. The DNA for the CDR3 is TGTGCCAGCAGTACGTCAGCAGAGACCCAGTACTTC.

In this sample, this clonotype turned up many times. V gene TRBV7-2 combines with J gene TRBJ2-1, with 12 bases matching TRBD2. Germline V gives CDR1 SGHTA, CDR2 FQGNSA. Losses at the gene ends were 4 bases for V and 9 bases for J; bases not matched to a gene: 7. This CDR3 has 15 amino acids. Here the CDR3 reads CASSSGLAGWGEQFF. In nucleotides, the CDR3 is TGTGCCAGCAGCTCCGGACTAGCGGGATGGGGTGAGCAGTTCTTC.

This clonotype occurred a few times. The chain combines TRBV3-1 with TRBJ2-3; D possibly corresponds to TRBD2 (6 bases). The CDR3 consists of 13 residues. Deletions cut 3 bases from V and 6 bases from J, with 10 bases between. CDR1 and CDR2 (germline): LGHDT, YNNKEL (reference sequence). CDR3: CASSQRLVDTQYF. The CDR3 coding sequence is TGTGCCAGCAGCCAGAGACTAGTCGATACGCAGTATTTT.

This chain joins TRBV6-1 and TRBJ1-1, with D maybe TRBD1 (5 bases). Germline lookup yields CDR1 MNHNS and CDR2 SASEGT. This CDR3 has 16 residues. Trimming left V 7 bases short and J 0 bases short, with 18 bases between. In DNA, the CDR3 is TGTGCCAGCACAATAGGGGCCAGAAACATGAACACTGAAGCTTTCTTT. It yields the protein CASTIGARNMNTEAFF.

This clonotype was seen ten or more times. V is TRBV12-3 or TRBV12-4 and J is TRBJ1-2, with D perhaps matching TRBD1 (5 bases). This CDR3 is 17 amino acids long. The V gene lost 3 bases and the J gene lost 8 bases, with 25 bases spanning the gap. The CDR3 protein is CASSFRAVGTGEGGYTF. The DNA for the CDR3 is TGTGCCAGCAGTTTCCGGGCCGTGGGGACGGGGGAGGGCGGCTACACCTTC.

The genes are TRBV30 and TRBJ1-1; 8 nucleotides line up with TRBD1. The CDR3 covers 14 residues. V shed 4 bases, J shed 4 bases, and the junction held 8 bases outside the gene matches. Germline V gene sequence: CDR1 GTSNPN, CDR2 SVGIG (reference sequence). In nucleotides, the CDR3 is TGTGCCTGGACCGTACAGGGGGGGGGCACTGAAGCTTTCTTT. Its protein is CAWTVQGGGTEAFF. Looking up the rest from reference TRBV30 and TRBJ1-1 gives the full variable domain: SQTIHQWPATLVQPVGSPLSLECTVEGTSNPNLYWYRQAAGRGLQLLFYSVGIGQISSEVPQNLSASRPQDRQFILSSKKLLLSDSGFYLCAWTVQGGGTEAFFGQGTRLTVV.

The V call is TRBV7-2, the J call TRBJ2-2, with 7 bases matching TRBD1. V dropped 5 bases and J dropped 6; count of bases not matched to a gene: 6. The CDR3 length is 14 residues. Germline V lookup: CDR1 SGHTA, CDR2 FQGNSA. The CDR3 protein is CASSVRQGAGELFF. The CDR3 nucleotides are TGTGCCAGCAGCGTTAGACAGGGCGCCGGGGAGCTGTTTTTT.

This clonotype was seen repeatedly, ten times or more. The rearrangement links TRBV5-6 to TRBJ2-1; TRBD1 matches 9 bases. The CDR3 has 15 amino acids. The germline CDR1 and CDR2 sequences are SGHDT and YYEEEE. The J segment lost 9 bases and the V segment lost 4 bases, leaving 11 bases of the junction unmatched. The CDR3 DNA reads as TGTGCCAGCAGCGCCCGGGACAGGGTGTCCCCTGAGCAGTTCTTC. This codes for CASSARDRVSPEQFF.

This chain joins TRBV29-1 and TRBJ1-5, with no clear D. Germline V gene sequence: CDR1 SQVTM, CDR2 ANQGSEA. V lost 4 bases and J 5 bases, leaving 18 bases between the germline ends. This CDR3 is 15 amino acids long. This CDR3 reads CSVANFEGNDQPQHF. CDR3 sequence (DNA): TGCAGCGTTGCTAACTTCGAGGGTAACGATCAGCCCCAGCATTTT.

This clonotype has just a few counts. The gene calls are TRBV20-1 and TRBJ1-5, with D unresolved. V lost 1 base, J lost 6 bases, and 10 bases lay in between. CDR3 length equals 13 residues. Germline CDR1 reads DFQATT; CDR2 reads SNEGSKA (reference sequence). The CDR3 DNA sequence: TGCAGTGCTAGAGGTCAGGAGAGTCAGCCCCAGCATTTT. Its protein product is CSARGQESQPQHF.

This clonotype was found a few times. The chain combines TRBV4-1 with TRBJ2-7, with TRBD1 matching 7 bases. The CDR3 is made up of 19 amino acids. Germline CDR1 reads MGHRA; CDR2 reads YSYEKL. Trimming took 1 base from V and 3 from J; bases not matched to a gene: 18. The CDR3 sequence: CASSQAQGQHLLAVYEQYF. The CDR3 nucleotides read TGCGCCAGCAGCCAAGCACAGGGACAGCATTTGTTAGCCGTCTACGAGCAGTACTTC.

This clonotype has a handful of counts. This chain links TRBV5-5 with TRBJ2-7; D may be TRBD1 (6 bases). The germline gives CDR1 SGHKS, CDR2 YYEKEE (reference sequence). The CDR3 consists of 14 residues. Between the trimmed V and J ends, which lost 2 bases and 2 bases, there was a span of 11 bases. The CDR3 DNA is TGTGCCAGCAGCTTCTGGGGGCTACCCTACGAGCAGTACGTC. It codes for CASSFWGLPYEQYV.